This T cell receptor (beta chain) came from a study of Ad26.COV2.S vaccination and SARS-CoV-2 variants. Study-wide background: Ad26.COV2.S was injected intramuscularly once or twice, 56 days apart.

Treatment reported: roughly 19 received Ad26.COV2.S at low or high dose, single or two shots; 5 received placebo; per-sample allocation not given. Sampling happened 63 days after the first vaccine or placebo injection. A Boston donor was an adult aged 18-55 years. Participants' vaccine, an Ad26 vector, delivered Wuhan-strain SARS-CoV-2 spike. Trimming cost V 4 bases and J 0 bases, with 17 bases left between them. The length of the CDR3 is 17 residues. Germline V gene lookup returns CDR1 SGHNT and CDR2 YYREEE (reference sequence). The method was immunoSEQ multiplex PCR; TCRdb's version includes in-frame clones alone and lacks a portion of them. This table has about 390,000 clones, 80% to 90% appearing once.

J is TRBJ2-1 and V is TRBV5-4; D is unresolved. Sequencing used peripheral blood, obtained in a trial of Ad26.COV2.S vaccine versus placebo. This receptor was obtained from a person between 18 and 60 years old who received the Ad26.COV2.S COVID-19 vaccine or a placebo. CDR3 loop: CASSPGPRANSYNEQFF. CDR3 nucleotide sequence: TGTGCCAGCAGCCCAGGACCCCGAGCGAACTCCTACAATGAGCAGTTCTTC.